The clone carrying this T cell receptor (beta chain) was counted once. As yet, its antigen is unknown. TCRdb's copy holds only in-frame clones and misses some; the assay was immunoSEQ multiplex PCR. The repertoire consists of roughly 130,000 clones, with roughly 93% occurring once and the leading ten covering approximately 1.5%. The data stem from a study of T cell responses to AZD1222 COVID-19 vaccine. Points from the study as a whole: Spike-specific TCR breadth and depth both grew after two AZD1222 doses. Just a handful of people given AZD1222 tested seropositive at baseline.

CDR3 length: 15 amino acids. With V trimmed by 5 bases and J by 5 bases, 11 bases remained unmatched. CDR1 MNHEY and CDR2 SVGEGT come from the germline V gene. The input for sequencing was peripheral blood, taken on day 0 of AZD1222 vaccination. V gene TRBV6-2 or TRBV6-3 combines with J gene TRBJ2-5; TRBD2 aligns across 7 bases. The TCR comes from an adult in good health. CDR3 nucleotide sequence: TGTGCCAGCAGTAGGAGTCTAGCGGCCTGGGAGACCCAGTACTTC. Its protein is CASSRSLAAWETQYF.